The clone carrying this T cell receptor beta chain has only a few counts. Trimming pared 1 base from V and 5 bases from J, leaving 8 bases between. Germline V gene data show CDR1 as DFQATT and CDR2 as SNEGSKA (reference sequence). This CDR3 region has 12 residues. Using a J-beta primer mix together with a sample-barcoded 5' primer, a second PCR was run for roughly 7 to 12 cycles. TCRdb reprocessed the 5' RACE reads via MiXCR and lists one record per CDR3 protein. The table records 800,000 to 950,000 distinct CDR3 sequences, under 35% of them present only once. This specimen belongs to a study of blood T cells in healthy people across ages. In addition, the sample was reused for a study of T cells of mothers and their children.

The TCR was taken from a woman between 40 and 50 years old in good health. This chain links TRBV20-1 with TRBJ1-2; tentatively, D is TRBD1 (5 bases). Sequenced material: blood. CDR3 bases: TGCAGTGCTAGAGGCAGGGTATATGGCTACACCTTC. Translation gives CSARGRVYGYTF.